The 10 T cell receptor beta chains in this list originate from one sample, sequenced in a study of T cells after yellow fever vaccination. TCRdb reanalysed the 5' RACE reads using MiXCR and keeps one entry per CDR3 protein. The profile shows 120,000 or so distinct CDR3 sequences, roughly 7.2% of them singletons. This material consisted of CD4+ T cells sorted from PBMCs, taken roughly seven weeks after the first yellow fever vaccination. These receptors were taken from a man aged 18 to 30 who received the YFV17D yellow fever vaccine.

The rearrangement uses TRBV5-4 and TRBJ2-3; TRBD2 matches at 9 bases. Germline CDR1 reads SGHNT; CDR2 reads YYREEE (reference sequence). The CDR3 length is 15 residues. Trimming took 4 bases from V and 4 from J; bases not matched to a gene: 7. DNA of the CDR3: TGTGCCAGCAGCCGAGGGACTAGCATGCCAGATACGCAGTATTTT. Translating it yields CASSRGTSMPDTQYF.

This clonotype came up many times. The chain links TRBV6-2 or TRBV6-3 to TRBJ1-1; tentatively, D is TRBD1 (5 bases). This CDR3 has 13 residues. Trimming shortened V by 4 bases and J by 3 bases, and 9 bases separated the two germline ends. Germline V gives CDR1 MNHEY, CDR2 SVGEGT. The CDR3 spells CASSSQGYTEAFF. The CDR3 DNA reads as TGTGCCAGCAGTTCCCAGGGATACACTGAAGCTTTCTTT.

This clonotype appeared many times. V and J are TRBV12-3 or TRBV12-4 and TRBJ2-1; D not resolved. The length of the CDR3 is 12 residues. With 5 bases removed from V and 8 bases from J, the gap between germline ends came to 10 bases. The CDR3 is CASSPFVHEQFF. For the CDR3, the DNA is TGTGCCAGCAGTCCCTTTGTCCATGAGCAGTTCTTC.

This clonotype was seen repeatedly, ten times or more. The chain joins TRBV5-1 to TRBJ2-4, with a possible D match to TRBD2 (6 bases). Germline V lookup: CDR1 SGHRS, CDR2 YFSETQ. The CDR3 consists of 16 residues. V lost 0 bases and J lost 1, with 11 bases in between. This CDR3 is CASSLAPGLAKNIQYF. CDR3 in DNA: TGCGCCAGCAGCTTGGCGCCGGGACTTGCCAAAAACATTCAGTACTTC.

This clonotype was counted many times. This rearrangement joins TRBV5-6 to TRBJ2-1, with D unresolved. From germline, CDR1 is SGHDT and CDR2 YYEEEE. CDR3 length: 14 amino acids. V gave up 6 bases and J gave up 2 bases, with 12 bases separating them. The chain's CDR3 is CASTYGPAYNEQFF. Written as DNA, the CDR3 is TGTGCCAGCACCTACGGCCCGGCCTACAATGAGCAGTTCTTC. The full variable domain, rest sourced from reference TRBV5-6 and TRBJ2-1, is DAGVTQSPTHLIKTRGQQVTLRCSPKSGHDTVSWYQQALGQGPQFIFQYYEEEERQRGNFPDRFSGHQFPNYSSELNVNALLLGDSALYLCASTYGPAYNEQFFGPGTRLTVL.

This clonotype was seen ten or more times. The V and J genes are TRBV24-1 and TRBJ2-2; D is uncertain. The germline gives CDR1 KGHDR, CDR2 SFDVKD. The V and J ends lost 5 bases and 4 bases respectively, with 13 bases between them. The CDR3 spans 15 residues. The chain's CDR3 is CATSGETYGTGELFF. CDR3 DNA: TGTGCCACCAGTGGAGAAACATACGGCACCGGGGAGCTGTTTTTT.

In its sample, this clonotype was seen many times. The chain links TRBV7-2 to TRBJ2-2; D gene unclear. V lost 2 bases to trimming and J lost 5 bases, with 9 bases between them. Germline V gene sequence: CDR1 SGHTA, CDR2 FQGNSA. The CDR3 consists of 14 residues. The CDR3 sequence is CASSLYMGTGELFF. Here the CDR3 DNA reads TGTGCCAGCAGCTTATATATGGGGACCGGGGAGCTGTTTTTT.

This clonotype came up many times. The J gene is TRBJ2-3, the V gene TRBV12-3 or TRBV12-4; TRBD2 might be the D (5 bases). CDR3 length equals 16 residues. The V gene lost 1 base and the J gene lost 2 bases, with 13 bases spanning the gap. In DNA, the CDR3 is TGTGCCAGCAGTTTAGGTCTAGCTGGGCCCACAGATACGCAGTATTTT. It yields the protein CASSLGLAGPTDTQYF.

Only a few counts were recorded for this clonotype. The chain joins TRBV3-1 to TRBJ2-1, with D maybe TRBD2 (5 bases). The germline CDR1 and CDR2 sequences are LGHDT and YNNKEL (reference sequence). This CDR3 is built from 13 residues. The ends were cut back, 4 bases at V and 7 bases at J, with 11 bases in the middle. Here the CDR3 DNA reads TGTGCCAGCAGCCCGCCGGGGTCTAATGAGCAGTTCTTC. Translation gives CASSPPGSNEQFF.

This clonotype was seen only a few times. The CDR3 nucleotides are TGTGCCAGCAGTGCGGACAGGGGCTATGGCTACACCTTC. Protein sequence: CASSADRGYGYTF. The V and J genes are TRBV6-1 and TRBJ1-2; 9 bases fit TRBD1. Germline V CDR1 and CDR2: MNHNS, SASEGT. This CDR3 comprises 13 residues. The trim removed 4 bases at V and 4 bases at J, leaving 1 base unmatched.